A single T cell receptor (beta chain) is shown here with its context. The sample is drawn from a study of blood T cell repertoires in COVID-19. Authors' analysis steps: Amplified reference gene primers provided the basis for estimating nucleated cell counts. Here immunoSEQ multiplex PCR was the method, and the copy in TCRdb shows in-frame clones only, minus some. Clonal size and the V and J genes are those of that table, whereas D and trimming came from the DNA. Seen here are just over 250,000 clones, approximately 87% observed once, and the top ten hold 2.3%. The clonotype was recovered from a woman in her forties or fifties with acute or convalescent COVID-19. Material: peripheral blood.

This CDR3 reads CASWGQGNTEAFF. The CDR3, as DNA: TGTGCCAGTTGGGGACAGGGGAACACTGAAGCTTTCTTT. The chain is built from TRBV19 and TRBJ1-1; 9 bases are shared with TRBD1. Germline CDR1 LNHDA, CDR2 SQIVND (reference sequence). J lost 1 base, V lost 8 bases, and 2 bases had no gene match. This CDR3 has 13 amino acids.